The 25 T cell receptor beta chains listed next were all sequenced from one sample in a study of T-cell reconstitution after alpha-beta-depleted transplantation in children. The TCRbeta library incorporated unique molecular identifiers. TCRdb processed the PCR reads anew with MiXCR; each CDR3 protein has one entry. This sample yields 200,000 to 300,000 distinct CDR3 sequences, of which roughly 25% are seen a single time; over 2.5% belongs to the top ten. The source was PBMCs, collected before TCRalphabeta/CD19-depleted stem cell transplant. These receptors came from a girl aged 2-10 years with Fanconi anemia, due to receive a stem cell transplant.

This clonotype was recorded many times. V is TRBV29-1 and J is TRBJ2-3, with TRBD2 matching 8 bases. Trimming cost V 6 bases and J 0 bases; bases outside gene matches: 23. CDR1 and CDR2 from the germline V gene are SQVTM and ANQGSEA. The CDR3 totals 20 residues. The CDR3 bases are TGCAGCGTAACGGCGTACCGGGAGGGCGGAGGGCTGCTAAGCACAGATACGCAGTATTTT. This sequence encodes CSVTAYREGGGLLSTDTQYF.

This clonotype was observed a few times. This sequence joins TRBV20-1 and TRBJ2-7, with TRBD1 as a possible D gene (6 bases). CDR3 length equals 10 residues. Germline loops: CDR1 DFQATT, CDR2 SNEGSKA (reference sequence). V was trimmed by 6 bases and J by 10 bases, leaving 13 bases between them. CDR3 coding DNA: TGCAGTGCGGAACAGGGTGTTCAGTACTTC. As protein: CSAEQGVQYF.

In regard to this clonotype: One end of the junction varies from germline; a read error may be responsible. The chain has TRBV5-1 and TRBJ2-1; maybe TRBD2 (5 bases). The CDR3 runs 15 residues. CDR1 SGHRS and CDR2 YFSETQ come from the germline V gene. In nucleotides, the CDR3 is TGCGACAGCAGCTTGGTACTAGGAAAATCCAATGAGCAGTTCTTC. Its translation is CDSSLVLGKSNEQFF.

The chain is built from TRBV9 and TRBJ2-7; D perhaps matches TRBD1 (6 bases). CDR1 is SGDLS and CDR2 is YYNGEE in the germline V gene. V gave up 0 bases and J gave up 7 bases, with 14 bases separating them. The CDR3 runs 14 residues. CDR3 protein: CASSVVPGAWEQYF. The CDR3, as DNA: TGTGCCAGCAGCGTAGTACCAGGGGCGTGGGAGCAGTACTTC.

The J gene is TRBJ1-6, the V gene TRBV7-2; 11 bases match TRBD1. Germline values: CDR1 SGHTA, CDR2 FQGNSA. The CDR3 has 17 residues. V shed 5 bases, J shed 9 bases, and the junction held 12 bases outside the gene matches. The CDR3 region has the DNA TGTGCCAGCAGCCTCGGACAGGGGGCAATCCGGGGTTCACCCCTCCACTTT. Translating it yields CASSLGQGAIRGSPLHF.

The CDR3 sequence: CASKPSENTGELFF. Written as DNA, the CDR3 is TGTGCCAGCAAGCCTAGCGAGAACACCGGGGAGCTGTTTTTT. The V gene is TRBV6-1, the J gene TRBJ2-2, with D perhaps matching TRBD2 (6 bases). The V end lost 7 bases, the J end lost 1 base, and 10 bases lay between the germline ends. This CDR3 is built from 14 residues. The V gene's germline CDR1 is MNHNS and CDR2 SASEGT.

This chain links TRBV11-2 with TRBJ2-5, with 8 bases aligning to TRBD2. J gave up 4 bases and V 1 base, and 2 bases lay outside the gene matches. This CDR3 comprises 14 residues. Germline V gives CDR1 SGHAT, CDR2 FQNNGV. CDR3 loop: CASSLGLASETQYF. CDR3 nucleotide sequence: TGTGCCAGCAGCTTAGGACTAGCGTCAGAGACCCAGTACTTC.

This clonotype was seen a handful of times. The chain combines TRBV21-1 with TRBJ2-7; the table assigns TRBD1, which was not confirmed against the DNA. TRBV21-1 is a pseudogene. This CDR3 spans 14 amino acids. DNA of the CDR3: TGTGCCAGCAGCACCCCCGGACGGCCCTACGAGCAGTACTTC. Protein product: CASSTPGRPYEQYF.

Here the CDR3 DNA reads TGCGCCAGCAGCTTGGTTGGTAGTAGCTTCGCAGATACGCAGTATTTT. Protein sequence: CASSLVGSSFADTQYF. The rearrangement links TRBV5-1 to TRBJ2-3; no reliable D call. Per the germline V gene, CDR1 is SGHRS and CDR2 is YFSETQ. The V and J ends lost 0 bases and 4 bases respectively, with 15 bases between them. The CDR3 is made up of 16 amino acids.

The genes are TRBV29-1 and TRBJ1-1; D might be TRBD1 (6 bases). Per germline, CDR1 SQVTM and CDR2 ANQGSEA. Trimming cost V 8 bases and J 8 bases, with 15 bases left between them. This CDR3 comprises 11 residues. The CDR3 loop is CSMGNRAEAFF. DNA for the CDR3: TGCAGCATGGGGAACAGGGCAGAAGCTTTCTTT. Supplemented by reference TRBV29-1 and TRBJ1-1, the full variable domain reads SAVISQKPSRDICQRGTSLTIQCQVDSQVTMMFWYRQQPGQSLTLIATANQGSEATYESGFVIDKFPISRPNLTFSTLTVSNMSPEDSSIYLCSMGNRAEAFFGQGTRLTVV.

The chain joins TRBV29-1 to TRBJ1-1, with a tentative D call TRBD1 (5 bases). Germline assignment: CDR1 SQVTM and CDR2 ANQGSEA. The V end lost 6 bases, the J end lost 2 bases, and 16 bases lay between the germline ends. The CDR3 length is 14 residues. The CDR3 is CSVSQDLINTEAFF. CDR3 nucleotide sequence: TGCAGCGTCTCACAGGACCTGATAAACACTGAAGCTTTCTTT.

There are many counts of this clonotype. The chain combines TRBV28 with TRBJ1-5, with D unresolved. The CDR3 is 15 residues long. Germline V lookup: CDR1 MDHEN, CDR2 SYDVKM. Trimming took off 7 bases at V and 7 bases at J, with 20 bases between the two ends. This chain's CDR3 is CASIRTVGAKQPQHF. DNA of the CDR3: TGTGCCAGCATTAGGACCGTGGGAGCTAAGCAGCCCCAGCATTTT.

The rearrangement uses TRBV6-2 or TRBV6-3 and TRBJ2-1; 9 nucleotides align to TRBD2. Per the germline V gene, CDR1 is MNHEY and CDR2 is SVGEGT. This CDR3 is built from 15 residues. With 3 bases clipped from V and 3 bases from J, the junction kept 3 bases outside the gene matches. CDR3 in amino acids: CASSYSGRYYNEQFF. In nucleotides, the CDR3 is TGTGCCAGCAGTTATAGCGGGAGATACTACAATGAGCAGTTCTTC.

Notes on this clonotype: The junction and the germline gene differ at one end; a read error may be behind it. CDR3 sequence: CASSDLLQGNTGKLFF. In DNA, the CDR3 is TGTGCCAGCAGTGACCTCCTGCAGGGAAACACCGGGAAGCTGTTTTTT. V gene TRBV2 combines with J gene TRBJ2-2; D assignment may be TRBD1 or TRBD2 (5 bases each). CDR3 size: 16 residues. The germline gives CDR1 SNHLY, CDR2 FYNNEI.

The chain couples TRBV28 to TRBJ2-3, with D possibly matching TRBD1 (6 bases). This CDR3 contains 16 residues. Germline V CDR1 and CDR2: MDHEN, SYDVKM. V was trimmed by 8 bases and J by 0 bases, leaving 18 bases between them. The CDR3 protein is CASGPRTVTSTDTQYF. Here the CDR3 DNA reads TGTGCCAGCGGCCCCCGGACAGTCACCAGCACAGATACGCAGTATTTT. Together with reference TRBV28 and TRBJ2-3, the CDR3 gives the full variable domain: DVKVTQSSRYLVKRTGEKVFLECVQDMDHENMFWYRQDPGLGLRLIYFSYDVKMKEKGDIPEGYSVSREKKERFSLILESASTNQTSMYLCASGPRTVTSTDTQYFGPGTRLTVL.

V gene TRBV20-1 combines with J gene TRBJ2-1, with no clear D. Germline assignment: CDR1 DFQATT and CDR2 SNEGSKA (reference sequence). The CDR3 runs 11 residues. V shed 3 bases and J shed 5 bases, with 5 bases lying between them. The CDR3 is CSASEHNEQFF. The CDR3 DNA reads as TGCAGTGCTAGTGAGCACAATGAGCAGTTCTTC.

The chain combines TRBV20-1 with TRBJ2-7; 9 bases are a match to TRBD1. Trimming cost V 4 bases and J 3 bases; bases outside gene matches: 7. Germline loops: CDR1 DFQATT, CDR2 SNEGSKA (reference sequence). This CDR3 region has 14 residues. The CDR3 DNA sequence: TGCAGTGCTATAACAGGGGGCAGGGTCTACGAGCAGTACTTC. Its protein product is CSAITGGRVYEQYF.

This clonotype was observed many times. CDR3 region: CASSFEGWGSETQYF. The DNA for the CDR3 is TGTGCCAGCAGCTTTGAGGGATGGGGATCAGAGACCCAGTACTTC. The chain recombines TRBV7-6 with TRBJ2-5; D perhaps matches TRBD2 (5 bases). Germline V gives CDR1 SGHVS, CDR2 FNYEAQ. The CDR3 has 15 residues. V gave up 3 bases and J gave up 4 bases, with 15 bases separating them.

This clonotype occurred a few times. The J gene is TRBJ2-7, the V gene TRBV6-8; 12 nucleotides agree with TRBD2. Germline lookup yields CDR1 MNHGY and CDR2 SAAAGT. V shed 11 bases and J 2 bases; nucleotides not matched to a gene: 4. The CDR3 runs to 13 residues. CDR3 sequence (DNA): TGTGCCGGCCTAGCGGGAGGGACCTACGAGCAGTACTTC. This gives the protein CAGLAGGTYEQYF.

There are many counts of this clonotype. V usage is TRBV20-1 and J usage is TRBJ2-3; D perhaps matches TRBD2 (5 bases). There are 14 residues in the CDR3. The germline V gene encodes CDR1 DFQATT and CDR2 SNEGSKA (reference sequence). V lost 3 bases and J 2 bases, leaving 12 bases between the germline ends. Written as DNA, the CDR3 is TGCAGTGCTAGCTCTAGCAGATTCACAGATACGCAGTATTTT. Protein: CSASSSRFTDTQYF.

CDR3 in DNA: TGTGCCAGCAGCCAACTAGATGGGCGGGAGAGCGGGCTGTGGCCCCAGTACTTC. This sequence encodes CASSQLDGRESGLWPQYF. This sequence joins TRBV4-2 and TRBJ2-5; 7 nucleotides align to TRBD2. CDR3 length: 18 residues. V shed 2 bases and J 9 bases; nucleotides not matched to a gene: 21. CDR1 and CDR2 from the germline V gene are LGHNA and YNFKEQ.

This clonotype was observed a few times. J is TRBJ2-2 and V is TRBV29-1, with D perhaps matching TRBD1 (6 bases). The CDR3 loop spans 14 amino acids. Trimming left V 4 bases short and J 5 bases short, with 14 bases between. Germline loops: CDR1 SQVTM, CDR2 ANQGSEA. CDR3 residues: CSVVVTGRTGELFF. The CDR3 DNA is TGCAGCGTTGTAGTCACAGGGCGAACCGGGGAGCTGTTTTTT.

This clonotype was detected ten times or more. This rearrangement joins TRBV29-1 to TRBJ1-2; no clear D. Trimming stripped 3 bases from V and 1 base from J, with 6 bases between. Per the germline V gene, CDR1 is SQVTM and CDR2 is ANQGSEA. The CDR3 length is 12 residues. The CDR3 coding sequence is TGCAGCGTTGACGCATATAACTATGGCTACACCTTC. Amino acid sequence: CSVDAYNYGYTF.

The chain has TRBV20-1 and TRBJ1-1, with 9 bases matching TRBD1. This CDR3 contains 13 residues. Germline CDR1 and CDR2: DFQATT and SNEGSKA (reference sequence). V lost 6 bases and J lost 10; bases outside the gene matches: 12. The CDR3 protein is CSATRGGQGVAFF. The CDR3 nucleotides read TGCAGTGCCACCCGAGGGGGACAGGGTGTAGCTTTCTTT.

This clonotype was counted many times. This chain uses TRBV20-1 with TRBJ2-5; TRBD1 matches at 11 bases. There are 14 residues in the CDR3. The trim removed 6 bases at V and 1 base at J, leaving 4 bases unmatched. Germline V gives CDR1 DFQATT, CDR2 SNEGSKA (reference sequence). CDR3 nucleotides: TGCAGTGCCCCGGACAGGGGGCTCCAAGAGACCCAGTACTTC. This encodes CSAPDRGLQETQYF.